This TCR beta chain comes out of a study of blood T cell repertoires in COVID-19. At the level of the study: PBMCs, B-cell-depleted T cells, or T cells were the source of the cDNA or gDNA that made up the material.

Original processing methods: Reference gene primer amplification in the assay estimated nucleated cell counts. TCRdb's copy holds only in-frame clones and misses some; the assay was immunoSEQ multiplex PCR. From that table come the V and J calls and clone size; the DNA was used to work out D and trimming. The sample has more than 95,000 clones, around 80% seen once. The V segment lost 4 bases and the J segment 8 bases; nucleotides outside the gene matches: 8. Germline CDR1 is SGHRS and CDR2 is YFSETQ. This CDR3 is built from 16 residues. The chain links TRBV5-1 to TRBJ1-6, with TRBD1 matching 11 bases. The sequenced sample consisted of peripheral blood. This TCR came from a woman aged 50 to 65 with acute or convalescent COVID-19. CDR3 DNA sequence: TGCGCCAGCAGCCTCAAGCCGGGACAGGGGGATTCACCCCTCCACTTT. This translates into CASSLKPGQGDSPLHF.